This T cell receptor (beta chain) originates from a study of OX40 agonist ivuxolimab in advanced cancers. Study-level information: Participants averaged roughly 60 years of age (range about 23 to 79) and were less than 85% male.

Study results and limitations: Among the least clonally expanded were partial responders at 0.1-3.0 mg/kg.

This clone was counted ten times or more. Its antigen is still unknown. Germline loops: CDR1 LGHNA, CDR2 YSLEER. CDR3 length equals 15 residues. V lost 0 bases, J lost 3 bases, and 11 bases lay in between. Using immunoSEQ multiplex PCR, the repertoire was profiled, and TCRdb retains in-frame clones only, with some absent. Counted here are some 83,000 clones, around nine tenths occurring once; the ten biggest clones make up roughly 0.79%. The chain combines TRBV4-3 with TRBJ1-2, with unresolved D. This receptor was obtained from an adult with an advanced solid tumor such as melanoma, head and neck, liver or kidney cancer. Sequencing used CD4+ or CD8+ T cells sorted from blood, obtained in a trial of the OX40 agonist ivuxolimab. CDR3 in DNA: TGCGCCAGCAGCCAAGATGCGGGTTCAGACTATGGCTACACCTTC. As protein: CASSQDAGSDYGYTF.